Listed here are 25 T cell receptor beta chains from one sample, sequenced in a study of identical twins. TCRdb re-derived calls from the 5' RACE reads in MiXCR, one entry per CDR3 protein. The sample lists hundreds of thousands of distinct CDR3 sequences; 9% to 15% were seen once. Separately, the same data were catalogued under a study of yellow fever vaccine responses in identical twins.

The specimen was PBMCs. Every receptor here comes from a woman between 18 and 29 years old in good health.

The rearrangement uses TRBV27 and TRBJ1-6; D is unresolved. From germline, CDR1 is MNHEY and CDR2 SMNVEV (reference sequence). The CDR3 is 14 residues long. Trimming stripped 5 bases from V and 9 bases from J, with 14 bases between. CDR3 coding DNA: TGTGCCAGCAGTCCAGTGGGTGAAAGTTCACCCCTCCACTTT. Protein product: CASSPVGESSPLHF.

Remarks on this clonotype: No DNA is shown, since the ends of the CDR3 on it are uncertain; the CDR3 is the one TCRdb lists. This rearrangement joins TRBV28 to TRBJ1-6; TRBD1, the table's D call, was not compared with the DNA. With termini counted, the CDR3 has 15 amino acids. Germline CDR1 and CDR2: MDHEN and SYDVKM. CDR3 sequence: CASSSSDTNNSPLHF.

This clonotype showed up just a few times. The chain carries TRBV13 and TRBJ2-1; TRBD2 matches at 10 bases. The V segment lost 4 bases and the J segment 2 bases; nucleotides outside the gene matches: 5. This CDR3 spans 16 amino acids. Germline CDR1 is PRHDT and CDR2 is FYEKMQ (reference sequence). DNA for the CDR3: TGTGCCAGCAGCTCGGAAAGCGGGAGGGCCTACAATGAGCAGTTCTTC. As protein: CASSSESGRAYNEQFF. Filled out from reference TRBV13 and TRBJ2-1, the complete variable domain reads AAGVIQSPRHLIKEKRETATLKCYPIPRHDTVYWYQQGPGQDPQFLISFYEKMQSDKGSIPDRFSAQQFSDYHSELNMSSLELGDSALYFCASSSESGRAYNEQFFGPGTRLTVL.

This clonotype showed up just a few times. The chain links TRBV10-3 to TRBJ2-1; 12 nucleotides agree with TRBD2. In germline, CDR1 is ENHRY, CDR2 SYGVKD. V gave up 10 bases and J gave up 0 bases; unmatched junction bases: 4. This CDR3 comprises 15 residues. In nucleotides, the CDR3 is TGTGCCACGACTAGCGGGAGCGTCTCCTACAATGAGCAGTTCTTC. Translation: CATTSGSVSYNEQFF.

This rearrangement joins TRBV12-3 or TRBV12-4 to TRBJ2-3, with D maybe TRBD2 (6 bases). The CDR3 extends over 16 amino acids. Trimming took off 3 bases at V and 4 bases at J, with 17 bases between the two ends. CDR3 region: CASSLGGTPFADTQYF. In DNA, the CDR3 is TGTGCCAGCAGTTTGGGCGGGACCCCTTTCGCAGATACGCAGTATTTT.

Only a few counts were recorded for this clonotype. The chain employs TRBV10-3 and TRBJ1-1; TRBD1 aligns across 8 bases. The CDR3 consists of 16 residues. V was pared by 3 bases and J by 4 bases, with 10 bases of the junction left unmatched. Germline CDR1 reads ENHRY; CDR2 reads SYGVKD. The CDR3 coding sequence is TGTGCCATCAGTGATTTTCGGACAGGGATTGTCACTGAAGCTTTCTTT. Its protein is CAISDFRTGIVTEAFF.

This clonotype was found a few times. The chain employs TRBV20-1 and TRBJ2-5; 10 nucleotides line up with TRBD2. The CDR3 length is 16 residues. Germline lookup yields CDR1 DFQATT and CDR2 SNEGSKA (reference sequence). V was clipped by 5 bases and J by 4 bases; unmatched bases: 13. DNA of the CDR3: TGCAGTGCTGGTAGGCTAGCGGGAGCGGGAGGAGAGACCCAGTACTTC. Its protein is CSAGRLAGAGGETQYF.

The V gene is TRBV25-1, the J gene TRBJ2-4; D gene uncertain. Trimming removed 3 bases at V and 0 bases at J, with 9 bases between. CDR1 is MGHDK, CDR2 SYGVNS, per germline. CDR3 length: 15 residues. CDR3 DNA: TGTGCCAGCAGTGACCCCGACAAAGCCAAAAACATTCAGTACTTC. Its protein is CASSDPDKAKNIQYF.

This chain links TRBV7-9 with TRBJ1-2; 8 bases align to TRBD1. Germline loops: CDR1 SEHNR, CDR2 FQNEAQ (reference sequence). This CDR3 comprises 16 residues. Trimming at V came to 2 bases and at J to 4 bases, leaving 9 bases not matched to a gene. CDR3 in amino acids: CASSLTGQDDPYGYTF. CDR3 DNA sequence: TGTGCCAGCAGCTTAACGGGACAGGACGATCCCTATGGCTACACCTTC.

This clonotype has only a few counts. The CDR3 DNA sequence: TGTGCCAGCAGGGCAAACCAAAAAAGCTCCTATAATTCACCCCTCCACTTT. Translating gives CASRANQKSSYNSPLHF. The J gene is TRBJ1-6, the V gene TRBV28; unclear D gene. CDR1 and CDR2 from the germline V gene are MDHEN and SYDVKM. This CDR3 region has 17 residues. The V end was cut by 6 bases, the J end by 0 bases, with 15 bases between.

This clonotype was recorded a few times. The CDR3 DNA is TGTGCCAGCAGAACCCCCGGGTCCATGAACACTGAAGCTTTCTTT. Translated: CASRTPGSMNTEAFF. This rearrangement joins TRBV12-3 or TRBV12-4 to TRBJ1-1; no reliable D call. Trimming cost V 6 bases and J 0 bases, with 14 bases left between them. This CDR3 is 15 amino acids long.

This clonotype was seen a handful of times. J is TRBJ2-1 and V is TRBV24-1; the D gene is possibly TRBD1 (6 bases). V lost 3 bases, J lost 4 bases, and 21 bases lay in between. CDR1 and CDR2 from the germline V gene are KGHDR and SFDVKD. This CDR3 is built from 18 residues. The CDR3 nucleotides read TGTGCCACCAGTGATCCCAGTTTAAAGGGGGAGTCATACAATGAGCAGTTCTTC. Its protein product is CATSDPSLKGESYNEQFF.

The chain couples TRBV20-1 to TRBJ1-5; 8 positions match TRBD1. The V and J ends lost 1 base and 2 bases, in that order; junction bases with no gene match: 4. Per germline, CDR1 DFQATT and CDR2 SNEGSKA (reference sequence). The CDR3 spans 15 residues. Here the CDR3 DNA reads TGCAGTGCTAGAGCAGGGGGCACGGGCAATCAGCCCCAGCATTTT. Translation gives CSARAGGTGNQPQHF.

The sample holds a few counts of this clonotype. V and J are TRBV10-3 and TRBJ2-3; 10 positions agree with TRBD1. Germline V CDR1 and CDR2: ENHRY, SYGVKD. V trimming: 2 bases; J trimming: 2 bases; junction bases outside the gene matches: 4. The CDR3 loop spans 16 amino acids. The CDR3 here is CAISEPGTGVTDTQYF. In DNA, the CDR3 is TGTGCCATCAGTGAGCCTGGGACAGGGGTCACAGATACGCAGTATTTT.

Many counts were recorded for this clonotype. The J gene is TRBJ2-5, the V gene TRBV10-3, with D possibly being TRBD2 (6 bases). Germline assignment: CDR1 ENHRY and CDR2 SYGVKD. V lost 2 bases, J lost 7 bases, and 14 bases lay in between. The CDR3 has 14 residues. This chain's CDR3 is CAISETGLAGTQYF. CDR3 sequence (DNA): TGTGCCATCAGTGAGACGGGACTGGCGGGGACCCAGTACTTC.

This rearrangement joins TRBV10-3 to TRBJ2-2; the D is unclear. V shed 4 bases and J shed 7 bases, with 4 bases lying between them. Germline CDR1 reads ENHRY; CDR2 reads SYGVKD. This CDR3 contains 11 residues. The CDR3 spells CAISAVGELFF. CDR3 DNA: TGTGCCATCAGTGCGGTCGGGGAGCTGTTTTTT.

This clonotype was observed a handful of times. V and J are TRBV5-1 and TRBJ1-1, with 8 bases fitting TRBD1. J lost 1 base, V lost 4 bases, and 6 bases had no gene match. Per germline, CDR1 SGHRS and CDR2 YFSETQ. The CDR3 loop spans 15 amino acids. DNA of the CDR3: TGCGCCAGCAGCCCACAGGGGGTGGGGAACACTGAAGCTTTCTTT. Translating gives CASSPQGVGNTEAFF.

This clonotype has a handful of counts. The genes are TRBV4-2 and TRBJ2-1; 11 bases are shared with TRBD2. Trimming removed 4 bases from V and 9 bases from J; junction bases left unmatched: 5. There are 14 residues in the CDR3. From germline, CDR1 is LGHNA and CDR2 YNFKEQ. The CDR3 bases are TGTGCCAGCAGCCTCCTAGCGGGAGGTACTGAGCAGTTCTTC. Its protein product is CASSLLAGGTEQFF.

The chain joins TRBV19 to TRBJ2-7; TRBD2 agrees at 7 bases. Germline loops: CDR1 LNHDA, CDR2 SQIVND (reference sequence). The CDR3 totals 12 residues. The trim removed 3 bases at V and 7 bases at J, leaving 3 bases unmatched. In DNA form, the CDR3 reads TGTGCCAGTAGTATCAAAGCGGGAGAGCAGTACTTC. It is translated as CASSIKAGEQYF. The full variable domain, with the rest looked up from reference TRBV19 and TRBJ2-7, is DGGITQSPKYLFRKEGQNVTLSCEQNLNHDAMYWYRQDPGQGLRLIYYSQIVNDFQKGDIAEGYSVSREKKESFPLTVTSAQKNPTAFYLCASSIKAGEQYFGPGTRLTVT.

Many counts were recorded for this clonotype. The rearrangement uses TRBV6-1 and TRBJ2-6; D gene ambiguous. V lost 6 bases and J lost 1, with 10 bases in between. Germline lookup yields CDR1 MNHNS and CDR2 SASEGT. The CDR3 sequence is 15 residues long. The CDR3 is CASRTPFSGANVLTF. The DNA for the CDR3 is TGTGCCAGCAGAACCCCTTTTTCTGGGGCCAACGTCCTGACTTTC.

This clonotype was detected a few times. The V call is TRBV9, the J call TRBJ1-1, with unresolved D. Trimming cost V 3 bases and J 6 bases, with 12 bases left between them. The CDR3 has 13 amino acids. CDR1 and CDR2 (germline): SGDLS, YYNGEE. Here the CDR3 reads CASSGNTPSEAFF. DNA of the CDR3: TGTGCCAGCAGCGGTAATACTCCCTCTGAAGCTTTCTTT.

CDR3 nucleotides: TGTGCCAGCAGAACAGGGGAGGTGGACGAGCAGTACTTC. It translates to CASRTGEVDEQYF. The rearrangement uses TRBV2 and TRBJ2-7, with D perhaps matching TRBD1 (7 bases). CDR1 and CDR2 from the germline V gene are SNHLY and FYNNEI. V lost 6 bases and J lost 5, with 14 bases in between. The CDR3 totals 13 residues.

V usage is TRBV19 and J usage is TRBJ2-3, with 8 bases identical to TRBD2. Germline V lookup: CDR1 LNHDA, CDR2 SQIVND (reference sequence). Trimming took 4 bases from V and 6 from J; bases not matched to a gene: 9. The CDR3 extends over 15 amino acids. In DNA, the CDR3 is TGTGCCAGTAGTAACCCACGACTAGCGTACGATACGCAGTATTTT. Amino acid sequence: CASSNPRLAYDTQYF.

This clonotype was seen a handful of times. V usage is TRBV4-2 and J usage is TRBJ2-5; 7 positions agree with TRBD2. Trimming took 0 bases from V and 5 from J; bases not matched to a gene: 9. Germline CDR1 LGHNA, CDR2 YNFKEQ. The CDR3 has 16 amino acids. CDR3 sequence reads: CASSQDRSSGMETQYF. Here the CDR3 DNA reads TGTGCCAGCAGCCAAGATCGATCCAGCGGGATGGAGACCCAGTACTTC.

J is TRBJ2-1 and V is TRBV10-3, with D possibly matching TRBD2 (5 bases). The V gene lost 2 bases and the J gene lost 0 bases, with 5 bases spanning the gap. CDR3 length: 14 residues. Germline lookup yields CDR1 ENHRY and CDR2 SYGVKD. The CDR3 is CAISERGSYNEQFF. Written as DNA, the CDR3 is TGTGCCATCAGTGAGCGGGGCTCCTACAATGAGCAGTTCTTC.